This T cell receptor beta chain was documented in a study of cytomegalovirus exposure and HLA in healthy donors. Broader study findings: Highly shared variants forming one cluster were likely a sequencing artifact.

With regard to this clone: Its cognate antigen is unknown.

In the PCR, 60 Vbeta and 13 Jbeta primers were used. Assay used: immunoSEQ multiplex PCR; TCRdb lists only in-frame clones, some missing. The sample records about 62,000 clones, approximately 89% being singletons. The CDR3 extends over 14 amino acids. CDR1 and CDR2 (germline): LNHDA, SQIVND (reference sequence). The trim removed 6 bases at V and 3 bases at J, leaving 3 bases unmatched. Sequencing used PBMCs. The clonotype comes from a man aged 18-30 years in good health and CMV-seronegative. This chain connects TRBV19 to TRBJ2-2; 8 bases are a match to TRBD2. CDR3 nucleotide sequence: TGTGCCAGTAGCAGCGGGGGATACACCGGGGAGCTGTTTTTT. As protein: CASSSGGYTGELFF.